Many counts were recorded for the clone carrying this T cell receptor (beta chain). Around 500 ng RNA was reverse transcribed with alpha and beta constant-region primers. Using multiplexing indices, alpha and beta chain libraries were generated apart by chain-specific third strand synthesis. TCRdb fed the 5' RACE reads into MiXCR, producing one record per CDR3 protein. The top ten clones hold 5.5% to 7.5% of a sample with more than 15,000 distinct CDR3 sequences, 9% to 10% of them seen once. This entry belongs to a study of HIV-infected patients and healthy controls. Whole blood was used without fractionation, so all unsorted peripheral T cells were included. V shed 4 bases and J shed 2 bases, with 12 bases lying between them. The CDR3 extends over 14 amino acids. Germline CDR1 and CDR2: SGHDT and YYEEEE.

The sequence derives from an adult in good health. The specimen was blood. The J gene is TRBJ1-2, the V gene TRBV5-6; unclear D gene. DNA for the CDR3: TGTGCCAGCAGCCCGTCGGGCGCGAACTATGGCTACACCTTC. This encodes CASSPSGANYGYTF.